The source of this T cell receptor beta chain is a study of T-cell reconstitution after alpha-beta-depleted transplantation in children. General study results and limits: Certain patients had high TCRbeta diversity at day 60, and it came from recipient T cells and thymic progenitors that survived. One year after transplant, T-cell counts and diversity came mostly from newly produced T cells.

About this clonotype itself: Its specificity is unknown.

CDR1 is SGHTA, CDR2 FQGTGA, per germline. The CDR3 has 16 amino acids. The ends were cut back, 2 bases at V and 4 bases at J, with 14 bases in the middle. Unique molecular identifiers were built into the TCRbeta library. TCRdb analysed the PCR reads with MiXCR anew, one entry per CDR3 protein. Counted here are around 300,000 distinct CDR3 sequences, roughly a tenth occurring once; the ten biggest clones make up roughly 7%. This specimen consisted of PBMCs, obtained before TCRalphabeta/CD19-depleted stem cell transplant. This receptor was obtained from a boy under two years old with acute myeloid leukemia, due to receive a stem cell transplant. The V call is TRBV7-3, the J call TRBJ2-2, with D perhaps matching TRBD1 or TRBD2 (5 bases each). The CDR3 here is CASSLSGDGVTGELFF. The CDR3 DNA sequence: TGTGCCAGCAGCTTATCCGGGGACGGAGTCACCGGGGAGCTGTTTTTT.